The text below deals with one TCR beta chain. What it binds is not known. The data belong to a study of cytomegalovirus exposure and HLA in healthy donors. PCR used 60 Vbeta primers and 13 Jbeta primers. The repertoire was sequenced with immunoSEQ multiplex PCR; TCRdb's copy has only in-frame clones and lacks some. The table lists around 140,000 clones, approximately 82% of them singletons. The CDR3 contains 16 residues. Germline V gene data show CDR1 as SGHRS and CDR2 as YFSETQ. V was clipped by 1 base and J by 4 bases, with 16 bases between them. Findings of the study overall: Both high specificity and high sensitivity reportedly marked the classifier's diagnosis of cytomegalovirus status. In an earlier analysis, productive rearrangement rates for most beta V segments clustered near 87% or 30%. TCR beta V- and J-gene trimming, according to a later analysis, was linked to a missense DCLRE1C variant.

Material for sequencing was PBMCs. The rearrangement joins TRBV5-1 to TRBJ2-3; D gene uncertain. The TCR was taken from a woman aged 55-75 years in good health and CMV-seropositive. This chain's CDR3 is CASSLNPALEPDTQYF. The DNA of the CDR3 is TGCGCCAGCAGCTTGAACCCGGCTCTAGAGCCAGATACGCAGTATTTT.